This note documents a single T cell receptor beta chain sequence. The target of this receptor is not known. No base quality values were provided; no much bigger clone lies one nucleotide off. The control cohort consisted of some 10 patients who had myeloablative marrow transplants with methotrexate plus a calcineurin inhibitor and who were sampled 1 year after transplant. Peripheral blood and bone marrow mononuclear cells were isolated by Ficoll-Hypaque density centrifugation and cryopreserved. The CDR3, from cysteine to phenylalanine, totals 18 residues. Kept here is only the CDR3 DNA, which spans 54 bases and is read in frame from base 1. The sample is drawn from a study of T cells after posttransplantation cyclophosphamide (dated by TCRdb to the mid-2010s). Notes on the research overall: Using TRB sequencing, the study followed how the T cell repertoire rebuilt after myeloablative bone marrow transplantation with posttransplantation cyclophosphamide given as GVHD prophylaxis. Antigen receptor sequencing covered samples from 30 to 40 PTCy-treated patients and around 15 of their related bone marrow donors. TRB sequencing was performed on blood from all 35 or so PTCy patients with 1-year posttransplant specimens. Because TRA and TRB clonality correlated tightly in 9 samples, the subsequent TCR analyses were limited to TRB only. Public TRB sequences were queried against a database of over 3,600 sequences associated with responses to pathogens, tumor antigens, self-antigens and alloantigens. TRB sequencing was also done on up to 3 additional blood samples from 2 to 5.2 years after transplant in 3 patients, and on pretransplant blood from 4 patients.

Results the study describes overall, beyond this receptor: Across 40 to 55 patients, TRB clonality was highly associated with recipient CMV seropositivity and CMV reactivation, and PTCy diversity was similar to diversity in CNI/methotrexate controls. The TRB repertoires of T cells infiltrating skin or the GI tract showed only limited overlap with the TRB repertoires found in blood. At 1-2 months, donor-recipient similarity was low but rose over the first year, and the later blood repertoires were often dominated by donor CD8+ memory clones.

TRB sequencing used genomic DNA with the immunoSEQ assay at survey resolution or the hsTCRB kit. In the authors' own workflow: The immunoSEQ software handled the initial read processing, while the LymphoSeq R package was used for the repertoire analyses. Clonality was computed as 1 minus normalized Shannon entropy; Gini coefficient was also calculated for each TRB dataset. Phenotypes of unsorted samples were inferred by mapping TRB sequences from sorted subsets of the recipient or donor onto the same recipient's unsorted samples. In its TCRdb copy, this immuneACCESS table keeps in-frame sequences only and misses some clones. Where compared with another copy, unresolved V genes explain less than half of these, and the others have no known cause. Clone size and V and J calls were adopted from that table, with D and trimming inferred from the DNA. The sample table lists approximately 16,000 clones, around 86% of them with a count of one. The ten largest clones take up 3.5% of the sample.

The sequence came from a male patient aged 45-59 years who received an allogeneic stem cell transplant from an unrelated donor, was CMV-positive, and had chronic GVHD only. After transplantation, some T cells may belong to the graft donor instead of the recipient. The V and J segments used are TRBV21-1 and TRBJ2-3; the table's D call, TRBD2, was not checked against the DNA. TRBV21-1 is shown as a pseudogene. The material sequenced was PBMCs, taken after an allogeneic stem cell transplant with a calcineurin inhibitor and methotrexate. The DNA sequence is TGTGCCAGCAGCAAAATAGCGGGAGGGTCTCCTCGCACAGATACGCAGTATTTT. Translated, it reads CASSKIAGGSPRTDTQYF.